These 27 T cell receptor beta chains originate from one sample sequenced in a study of cytomegalovirus exposure and HLA in healthy donors. In the PCR, 60 Vbeta and 13 Jbeta primers were used. Assay: immunoSEQ multiplex PCR; the TCRdb copy retains only in-frame clones and omits some. The sample shows 200,000 to 250,000 clones, 70% to 85% of them seen only once. The sequenced sample consisted of PBMCs. These receptors all stem from a woman aged 40-49 years in good health and CMV-seronegative.

This clone was observed once. The rearrangement uses TRBV10-3 and TRBJ2-3, with 8 bases that match TRBD1. Germline CDR1 ENHRY, CDR2 SYGVKD. V trimming: 5 bases; J trimming: 2 bases; junction bases outside the gene matches: 12. This CDR3 is built from 17 residues. The CDR3 region is CAISPTPGQAFTDTQYF. The CDR3 nucleotides are TGTGCCATCAGTCCCACCCCGGGACAGGCTTTCACAGATACGCAGTATTTT.

The rearrangement joins TRBV7-9 to TRBJ2-5; D gene uncertain. The CDR3 spans 12 residues. The V gene's germline CDR1 is SEHNR and CDR2 FQNEAQ (reference sequence). Deletions cut 5 bases from V and 7 bases from J, with 11 bases between. CDR3 sequence reads: CASSPPTGTQYF. In DNA, the CDR3 is TGTGCCAGCAGCCCCCCTACGGGGACCCAGTACTTC.

The chain joins TRBV13 to TRBJ1-6, with no clear D. Germline values: CDR1 PRHDT, CDR2 FYEKMQ (reference sequence). The CDR3 covers 13 residues. The V end lost 4 bases, the J end lost 7 bases, and 8 bases lay between the germline ends. DNA of the CDR3: TGTGCCAGCAGCTCAGTCCCCAATTCACCCCTCCACTTT. Protein: CASSSVPNSPLHF.

This chain uses TRBV7-6 with TRBJ1-1; D gene unclear. Germline V gene data show CDR1 as SGHVS and CDR2 as FNYEAQ. This CDR3 region has 14 residues. Trimming removed 0 bases at V and 1 base at J, with 6 bases between. The DNA of the CDR3 is TGTGCCAGCAGCTTAGCGTACAAGAACACTGAAGCTTTCTTT. As protein: CASSLAYKNTEAFF. The whole variable domain, filled in from reference TRBV7-6 and TRBJ1-1, reads GAGVSQSPRYKVTKRGQDVALRCDPISGHVSLYWYRQALGQGPEFLTYFNYEAQQDKSGLPNDRFSAERPEGSISTLTIQRTEQRDSAMYRCASSLAYKNTEAFFGQGTRLTVV.

The chain uses TRBV5-4 and TRBJ1-2; D is possibly TRBD1 (6 bases). There are 15 residues in the CDR3. CDR1 and CDR2 from the germline V gene are SGHNT and YYREEE (reference sequence). The V end lost 7 bases, the J end lost 9 bases, and 25 bases lay between the germline ends. The CDR3 region is CASRSSSDRFGSYTF. Here the CDR3 DNA reads TGTGCCAGCCGCTCTTCCTCTGACAGGTTTGGAAGCTACACCTTC. Using reference TRBV5-4 and TRBJ1-2 for the parts outside the CDR3, the full variable domain is ETGVTQSPTHLIKTRGQQVTLRCSSQSGHNTVSWYQQALGQGPQFIFQYYREEENGRGNFPPRFSGLQFPNYSSELNVNALELDDSALYLCASRSSSDRFGSYTFGSGTRLTVV.

V and J are TRBV5-1 and TRBJ2-7; TRBD1 aligns across 8 bases. Looked up from germline, CDR1 is SGHRS and CDR2 is YFSETQ. The CDR3 has 12 amino acids. V gave up 3 bases and J gave up 5 bases; unmatched junction bases: 1. The CDR3 bases are TGCGCCAGCAGCTCACAGGGGGACGAGCAGTACTTC. Its translation is CASSSQGDEQYF.

The chain carries TRBV23-1 and TRBJ1-1, with 9 bases identical to TRBD1. TRBV23-1 is flagged as an ORF with uncertain function. This CDR3 has 14 residues. Trimming at V came to 4 bases and at J to 12 bases, leaving 12 bases not matched to a gene. The DNA of the CDR3 is TGCGCCAGCAGTCCCCCGGGACAGGGATTAGGGACTTTCTTT. Its protein is CASSPPGQGLGTFF.

This clone is a singleton in its sample. The gene calls are TRBV27 and TRBJ1-2, with TRBD1 matching over 10 bases. The CDR3 has 16 residues. Germline loops: CDR1 MNHEY, CDR2 SMNVEV (reference sequence). V lost 2 bases, J lost 3 bases, and 6 bases stayed unmatched. The CDR3 sequence is CASSLAPGQGYYGYTF. CDR3 bases: TGTGCCAGCAGTTTAGCTCCGGGACAGGGGTACTATGGCTACACCTTC.

V gene TRBV5-1 combines with J gene TRBJ1-3; D might be TRBD1 (5 bases). The CDR3 loop spans 16 amino acids. V dropped 0 bases and J dropped 8 bases, with 18 bases sitting between them. Germline V gene lookup returns CDR1 SGHRS and CDR2 YFSETQ. The CDR3 spells CASSLAEGLRGDTIYF. The CDR3 region has the DNA TGCGCCAGCAGCTTGGCCGAAGGACTCCGGGGGGACACCATATATTTT. Drawing the rest from reference TRBV5-1 and TRBJ1-3, the complete variable domain is KAGVTQTPRYLIKTRGQQVTLSCSPISGHRSVSWYQQTPGQGLQFLFEYFSETQRNKGNFPGRFSGRQFSNSRSEMNVSTLELGDSALYLCASSLAEGLRGDTIYFGEGSWLTVV.

The chain has TRBV5-1 and TRBJ1-2; no clear D. The CDR3 is 14 residues long. Deletions cut 4 bases from V and 2 bases from J, with 12 bases between. Germline V gives CDR1 SGHRS, CDR2 YFSETQ. CDR3 protein: CASSVYSGNYGYTF. The CDR3 region has the DNA TGCGCCAGCAGCGTATACAGCGGGAACTATGGCTACACCTTC.

The V gene is TRBV7-3, the J gene TRBJ2-1; tentative D call: TRBD2 (5 bases). CDR1 SGHTA and CDR2 FQGTGA come from the germline V gene. V lost 2 bases and J 0 bases, leaving 8 bases between the germline ends. The CDR3 runs to 15 residues. CDR3 in amino acids: CASSLAGDSYNEQFF. The CDR3 DNA reads TGTGCCAGCAGCTTAGCCGGGGACTCCTACAATGAGCAGTTCTTC.

V gene TRBV7-9 combines with J gene TRBJ1-6; D may be TRBD1 (5 bases). The CDR3 spans 18 residues. The germline V gene encodes CDR1 SEHNR and CDR2 FQNEAQ (reference sequence). V lost 1 base to trimming and J lost 0 bases, with 13 bases between them. This chain's CDR3 is CASSLEPGHSSYNSPLHF. In DNA form, the CDR3 reads TGTGCCAGCAGCTTAGAACCAGGGCATAGCTCCTATAATTCACCCCTCCACTTT.

The CDR3 DNA is TGCGCCAGCAGCCAAGATCCGGGACATAGCAATCAGCCCCAGCATTTT. Protein sequence: CASSQDPGHSNQPQHF. J is TRBJ1-5 and V is TRBV4-1, with a tentative D call TRBD1 (6 bases). CDR3 length: 16 amino acids. Germline CDR1 is MGHRA and CDR2 is YSYEKL. V lost 0 bases, J lost 0 bases, and 9 bases lay in between.

In its sample, this clone was seen once. The V and J genes are TRBV18 and TRBJ1-3; 9 bases map to TRBD1. CDR1 and CDR2 (germline): KGHSH, LQKENI. J was trimmed by 4 bases and V by 4 bases; bases with no gene match: 8. The CDR3 is made up of 16 amino acids. CDR3 nucleotides: TGTGCCAGCTCACGGACAGGGGATTTGGTGGGAAACACCATATATTTT. It codes for CASSRTGDLVGNTIYF.

In DNA, the CDR3 is TGTGCCTGCCTTACCGACGGGGTGGGTGGCTACACCTTC. This encodes CACLTDGVGGYTF. The genes are TRBV30 and TRBJ1-2, with D unclear. V lost 6 bases, J lost 7 bases, and 18 bases lay in between. The CDR3 is 13 amino acids. CDR1 is GTSNPN and CDR2 is SVGIG in the germline V gene (reference sequence).

The gene calls are TRBV27 and TRBJ1-2; TRBD1 agrees at 7 bases. Germline V gives CDR1 MNHEY, CDR2 SMNVEV (reference sequence). This CDR3 comprises 15 residues. V dropped 5 bases and J dropped 0; count of bases not matched to a gene: 6. CDR3 residues: CASSLSGTANYGYTF. For the CDR3, the DNA is TGTGCCAGCAGTCTCTCCGGGACAGCTAACTATGGCTACACCTTC.

This chain joins TRBV6-1 and TRBJ1-5, with 10 bases matching TRBD1. Unmatched junction bases numbered 6, after V lost 10 bases and J lost 6 bases. The CDR3 is 13 amino acids. From germline, CDR1 is MNHNS and CDR2 SASEGT. The CDR3 DNA reads TGTGCCACCGACAGGGGGCATGGTCAGCCCCAGCATTTT. Translating it yields CATDRGHGQPQHF.

The chain joins TRBV2 to TRBJ1-1; tentative D call: TRBD1 (5 bases). With 1 base removed from V and 11 bases from J, the gap between germline ends came to 14 bases. The CDR3 has 13 residues. Germline V gives CDR1 SNHLY, CDR2 FYNNEI. CDR3 loop: CASSEGTSEGAFF. CDR3 coding DNA: TGTGCCAGCAGTGAAGGGACAAGTGAAGGGGCTTTCTTT.

The chain links TRBV28 to TRBJ1-4, with a possible D match to TRBD1 (6 bases). CDR1 MDHEN and CDR2 SYDVKM come from the germline V gene. The CDR3 length is 16 residues. Trimming pared 3 bases from V and 3 bases from J, leaving 14 bases between. Written as DNA, the CDR3 is TGTGCCAGCAGTTTGAGGGGGTTAGTAGCTAATGAAAAACTGTTTTTT. This encodes CASSLRGLVANEKLFF.

The chain employs TRBV5-4 and TRBJ1-2; D is ambiguous. The CDR3 runs to 12 residues. Trimming took off 4 bases at V and 7 bases at J, with 11 bases between the two ends. CDR1 is SGHNT, CDR2 YYREEE, per germline (reference sequence). CDR3 in DNA: TGTGCCAGCAGCACCTTTACCGGTGGCTACACCTTC. Translation gives CASSTFTGGYTF.

A remark on this clone: At the DNA level, this CDR3 is encoded by other sequences in the same sample as well. This chain uses TRBV5-1 with TRBJ2-5, with a weak D call TRBD2 (6 bases). Germline CDR1 reads SGHRS; CDR2 reads YFSETQ. V lost 4 bases, J lost 1 base, and 8 bases lay in between. The CDR3 length is 13 residues. CDR3 sequence: CASSRDSQETQYF. CDR3 nucleotide sequence: TGCGCCAGCAGCCGGGACTCCCAAGAGACCCAGTACTTC.

For the CDR3, the DNA is TGTGCCAGCAGTCCCGCGACAGAAATCAATCAGCCCCAGCATTTT. This encodes CASSPATEINQPQHF. This chain links TRBV28 with TRBJ1-5; the D gene is possibly TRBD1 (5 bases). The germline CDR1 and CDR2 sequences are MDHEN and SYDVKM. The V end lost 5 bases, the J end lost 3 bases, and 14 bases lay between the germline ends. CDR3 length: 15 amino acids.

V is TRBV18 and J is TRBJ2-1; 9 nucleotides agree with TRBD2. This CDR3 is built from 16 residues. Trimming removed 5 bases from V and 5 bases from J; junction bases left unmatched: 10. Germline CDR1 reads KGHSH; CDR2 reads LQKENI. For the CDR3, the DNA is TGTGCCAGCTCATCCCCAAGCGGGGGGAGGGACAATGAGCAGTTCTTC. Translation gives CASSSPSGGRDNEQFF.

The chain links TRBV18 to TRBJ1-1, with D perhaps TRBD1 (6 bases). This CDR3 comprises 13 residues. Between the trimmed V and J ends, which lost 4 bases and 3 bases, there was a span of 9 bases. Germline V gives CDR1 KGHSH, CDR2 LQKENI. For the CDR3, the DNA is TGTGCCAGCTCACTAGGACAGTACACTGAAGCTTTCTTT. Its translation: CASSLGQYTEAFF.

The chain couples TRBV7-3 to TRBJ2-3; 9 bases line up with TRBD2. V gave up 2 bases and J gave up 7 bases; unmatched junction bases: 7. Germline V gives CDR1 SGHTA, CDR2 FQGTGA. The CDR3 contains 15 residues. This CDR3 reads CASSLGAGGKYTQYF. In nucleotides, the CDR3 is TGTGCCAGCAGCTTAGGGGCGGGGGGGAAATATACGCAGTATTTT. Full variable domain (rest looked up from reference TRBV7-3 and TRBJ2-3): GAGVSQTPSNKVTEKGKYVELRCDPISGHTALYWYRQSLGQGPEFLIYFQGTGAADDSGLPNDRFFAVRPEGSVSTLKIQRTERGDSAVYLCASSLGAGGKYTQYFGPGTRLTVL.

This rearrangement joins TRBV6-5 to TRBJ1-2, with 7 bases that match TRBD1. V gave up 1 base and J gave up 5 bases; unmatched junction bases: 10. Germline CDR1 MNHEY, CDR2 SVGAGI. The CDR3 length is 16 residues. The DNA of the CDR3 is TGTGCCAGCAGTTACTTCCAGGGGACAGCACCTTATGGCTACACCTTC. It translates to CASSYFQGTAPYGYTF.

The chain links TRBV2 to TRBJ1-3, with 8 nucleotides matching TRBD1. This CDR3 contains 16 residues. In germline, CDR1 is SNHLY, CDR2 FYNNEI. The junction had 6 bases not matched to a gene; V was cut back by 5 bases and J by 0 bases. The CDR3 DNA reads as TGTGCCAGCAGTCCTAATCAGGGGGCCTCTGGAAACACCATATATTTT. Translation: CASSPNQGASGNTIYF.